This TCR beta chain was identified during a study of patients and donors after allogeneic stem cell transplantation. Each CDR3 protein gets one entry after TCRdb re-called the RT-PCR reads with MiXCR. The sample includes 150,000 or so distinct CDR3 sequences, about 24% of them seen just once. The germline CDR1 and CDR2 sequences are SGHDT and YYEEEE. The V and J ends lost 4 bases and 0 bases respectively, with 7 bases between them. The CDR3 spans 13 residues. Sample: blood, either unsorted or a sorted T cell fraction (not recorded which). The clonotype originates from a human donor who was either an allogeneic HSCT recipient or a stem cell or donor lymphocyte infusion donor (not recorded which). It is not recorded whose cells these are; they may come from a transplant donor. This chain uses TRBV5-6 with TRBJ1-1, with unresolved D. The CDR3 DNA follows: TGTGCCAGCAGCCCCTATATGAACACTGAAGCTTTCTTT. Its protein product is CASSPYMNTEAFF. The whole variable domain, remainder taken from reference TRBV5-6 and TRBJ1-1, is DAGVTQSPTHLIKTRGQQVTLRCSPKSGHDTVSWYQQALGQGPQFIFQYYEEEERQRGNFPDRFSGHQFPNYSSELNVNALLLGDSALYLCASSPYMNTEAFFGQGTRLTVV.